The 29 T cell receptor beta chains in this list originate from one sample, sequenced in a study of neurological immune-mediated disorders. TCRdb reprocessed the 5' RACE reads with MiXCR, giving one entry per CDR3 protein. In the table there are 65,000 to 95,000 distinct CDR3 sequences, less than 5.5% of which are singletons. Sequencing used PBMCs. The origin of the receptors is a woman younger than 45 with multiple sclerosis.

This clonotype was counted at least ten times. V usage is TRBV20-1 and J usage is TRBJ2-7; no clear D. This CDR3 is 14 amino acids long. CDR1 is DFQATT and CDR2 is SNEGSKA in the germline V gene (reference sequence). V dropped 5 bases and J dropped 1 base, with 15 bases sitting between them. In DNA form, the CDR3 reads TGCAGTGCTCCCGTCAGCCGCGGATCCTACGAGCAGTACTTC. As protein: CSAPVSRGSYEQYF.

The rearrangement uses TRBV20-1 and TRBJ2-3; D uncertain. The CDR3 is 15 residues long. Germline loops: CDR1 DFQATT, CDR2 SNEGSKA (reference sequence). With 3 bases removed from V and 4 bases from J, the gap between germline ends came to 17 bases. The CDR3 reads CSARTGGPGADTQYF. The DNA of the CDR3 is TGCAGTGCTAGGACGGGCGGTCCCGGCGCAGATACGCAGTATTTT.

This clonotype was detected many times. This chain connects TRBV25-1 to TRBJ1-6; no reliable D call. V was shortened by 6 bases and J by 5 bases, with 5 bases between the two germline ends. The CDR3 has 12 amino acids. Per germline, CDR1 MGHDK and CDR2 SYGVNS. This chain's CDR3 is CASSEHNSPLHF. For the CDR3, the DNA is TGTGCCAGCAGCGAACATAATTCACCCCTCCACTTT.

The J gene is TRBJ2-1, the V gene TRBV5-1; D possibly matches TRBD1 or TRBD2 (5 bases each). CDR1 and CDR2 (germline): SGHRS, YFSETQ. The ends were cut back, 4 bases at V and 5 bases at J, with 13 bases in the middle. The CDR3 is made up of 14 amino acids. The DNA of the CDR3 is TGCGCCAGCAGCCTCCGGGACCGTAACAATGAGCAGTTCTTC. Its protein is CASSLRDRNNEQFF.

This clonotype has ten or more counts. The chain is built from TRBV20-1 and TRBJ2-3; possibly TRBD1 for D (6 bases). The CDR3 has 13 amino acids. The germline CDR1 and CDR2 sequences are DFQATT and SNEGSKA (reference sequence). V was pared by 6 bases and J by 4 bases, with 14 bases between. CDR3 DNA sequence: TGCAGTGCGCCCAGGACAGTTGCAGATACGCAGTATTTT. It encodes CSAPRTVADTQYF.

This clonotype was seen repeatedly, ten times or more. V and J are TRBV12-3 or TRBV12-4 and TRBJ2-6; no clear D. The V end was cut by 3 bases, the J end by 0 bases, with 6 bases between. The CDR3 has 15 residues. Written as DNA, the CDR3 is TGTGCCAGCAGTTTCCTCGGCTCTGGGGCCAACGTCCTGACTTTC. The encoded protein is CASSFLGSGANVLTF.

This clonotype was detected ten times or more. The chain combines TRBV12-3 or TRBV12-4 with TRBJ2-7; D gene uncertain. The CDR3 is 14 amino acids. V dropped 5 bases and J dropped 2 bases, with 13 bases sitting between them. The CDR3 region is CASSKTETAYEQYV. The CDR3, as DNA: TGTGCCAGCAGTAAGACGGAGACGGCCTACGAGCAGTACGTC.

V usage is TRBV20-1 and J usage is TRBJ2-1; maybe TRBD1 (5 bases). CDR1 is DFQATT and CDR2 is SNEGSKA in the germline V gene (reference sequence). V lost 5 bases and J 5 bases, leaving 19 bases between the germline ends. The CDR3 is made up of 15 amino acids. CDR3 residues: CSASHLQKGNNEQFF. The DNA of the CDR3 is TGCAGTGCTTCTCACTTACAAAAGGGGAACAATGAGCAGTTCTTC.

This clonotype has a handful of counts. The chain recombines TRBV3-1 with TRBJ2-7; D possibly uses TRBD1 or TRBD2 (5 bases each). Germline V lookup: CDR1 LGHDT, CDR2 YNNKEL (reference sequence). Trimming removed 5 bases at V and 6 bases at J, with 14 bases between. The CDR3 contains 13 residues. The CDR3 protein is CASSGSRDGEQYF. As DNA, the CDR3 is TGTGCCAGCAGCGGGTCTAGGGACGGCGAGCAGTACTTC.

This clonotype was counted at least ten times. The rearrangement joins TRBV9 to TRBJ1-1; the D is unclear. Germline CDR1 reads SGDLS; CDR2 reads YYNGEE. Trimming removed 0 bases from V and 4 bases from J, with 19 bases in between. This CDR3 contains 17 residues. Written as DNA, the CDR3 is TGTGCCAGCAGCGTAGGAACGGCAGCTAATCGGGGCACTGAAGCTTTCTTT. This gives the protein CASSVGTAANRGTEAFF.

This clonotype came up a few times. The CDR3 loop is CASSARASNQPQHF. The CDR3, as DNA: TGTGCCAGCTCTGCCAGGGCTAGCAATCAGCCCCAGCATTTT. This chain links TRBV7-6 with TRBJ1-5, with D perhaps matching TRBD1 (5 bases). Trimming pared 8 bases from V and 0 bases from J, leaving 11 bases between. The CDR3 is 14 amino acids. Germline values: CDR1 SGHVS, CDR2 FNYEAQ.

This clonotype was observed at least ten times. The chain carries TRBV5-6 and TRBJ2-7, with TRBD1 identical over 10 bases. This CDR3 spans 15 amino acids. Losses at the gene ends were 4 bases for V and 4 bases for J; bases not matched to a gene: 8. Looked up from germline, CDR1 is SGHDT and CDR2 is YYEEEE. The CDR3 bases are TGTGCCAGCAGCGAAGACAGGGGGCGCAGGTACGAGCAGTACTTC. Protein product: CASSEDRGRRYEQYF. Supplemented by reference TRBV5-6 and TRBJ2-7, the full variable domain reads DAGVTQSPTHLIKTRGQQVTLRCSPKSGHDTVSWYQQALGQGPQFIFQYYEEEERQRGNFPDRFSGHQFPNYSSELNVNALLLGDSALYLCASSEDRGRRYEQYFGPGTRLTVT.

Remarks on this clonotype: Being one base from a much bigger clone, this may be a read error. The chain couples TRBV20-1 to TRBJ2-4; 8 bases are a match to TRBD1. Germline values: CDR1 DFQATT, CDR2 SNEGSKA (reference sequence). This CDR3 region has 17 residues. The CDR3 DNA reads as TGCAGTGCTAGGAGTGCGCCAGGGGGCCGAGGAAGGGACATTCGGTACTTC. Protein sequence: CSARSAPGGRGRDIRYF.

This clonotype came up a few times. This chain connects TRBV5-1 to TRBJ2-2, with 7 bases fitting TRBD2. The CDR3 consists of 16 residues. J lost 2 bases, V lost 2 bases, and 6 bases had no gene match. Germline CDR1 SGHRS, CDR2 YFSETQ. CDR3 sequence (DNA): TGCGCCAGCAGCTTTATGCCTAGCGGCAACACCGGGGAGCTGTTTTTT. Translated, it gives CASSFMPSGNTGELFF.

The sample holds many counts of this clonotype. The chain joins TRBV5-1 to TRBJ1-2; D remains ambiguous. CDR3 length equals 13 residues. Germline V gene lookup returns CDR1 SGHRS and CDR2 YFSETQ. Trimming stripped 5 bases from V and 2 bases from J, with 10 bases between. CDR3 protein: CASRRDVNYGYTF. CDR3 DNA: TGCGCCAGCAGACGTGACGTAAACTATGGCTACACCTTC.

This clonotype was found many times. This rearrangement joins TRBV20-1 to TRBJ2-3; 7 positions agree with TRBD2. The CDR3 length is 13 residues. J was trimmed by 3 bases and V by 5 bases; bases with no gene match: 5. Germline values: CDR1 DFQATT, CDR2 SNEGSKA (reference sequence). The CDR3: CSAVGSGTDTQYF. CDR3 bases: TGCAGTGCTGTAGGTAGCGGGACAGATACGCAGTATTTT.

This clonotype was detected a few times. The chain has TRBV20-1 and TRBJ2-3, with TRBD2 matching 14 bases. The V segment lost 5 bases and the J segment 5 bases; nucleotides outside the gene matches: 3. The CDR3 extends over 14 amino acids. Germline V gene sequence: CDR1 DFQATT, CDR2 SNEGSKA (reference sequence). CDR3 nucleotide sequence: TGCAGTGCTGGGACTAGCGGGGGCCGAGATACGCAGTATTTT. As protein: CSAGTSGGRDTQYF.

This clonotype was recorded a few times. One end of the junction is discordant with germline, which a read error may explain. The genes are TRBV5-1 and TRBJ2-2; 10 nucleotides line up with TRBD1. This CDR3 has 17 residues. The germline CDR1 and CDR2 sequences are SGHRS and YFSETQ. CDR3 coding DNA: TGCGTCAGCAGCGCAAGGGACAGGGGAAGGAACACCGGGGAGCTGTTTTTT. Its protein product is CVSSARDRGRNTGELFF.

This clonotype has at least ten counts. The chain is built from TRBV5-6 and TRBJ2-7; weak D call: TRBD2 (7 bases). The CDR3 spans 14 residues. The V gene lost 7 bases and the J gene lost 2 bases, with 16 bases spanning the gap. The germline gives CDR1 SGHDT, CDR2 YYEEEE. CDR3 loop: CASAQAGAPYEQYV. The CDR3 DNA reads as TGTGCCAGCGCCCAGGCGGGGGCACCCTACGAGCAGTACGTC.

This clonotype came up many times. The J gene is TRBJ1-3, the V gene TRBV20-1; the match to TRBD1 covers 7 bases. The germline CDR1 and CDR2 sequences are DFQATT and SNEGSKA (reference sequence). J lost 3 bases, V lost 2 bases, and 4 bases had no gene match. CDR3 length: 14 amino acids. The CDR3 loop is CSARPGQSGNTIYF. The CDR3 coding sequence is TGCAGTGCTAGACCGGGACAGAGTGGAAACACCATATATTTT.

The sample holds many counts of this clonotype. The CDR3 protein is CASSSWDRGTNEQYF. The DNA for the CDR3 is TGCGCCAGCAGCTCCTGGGACAGGGGGACGAACGAGCAGTACTTC. The gene calls are TRBV5-1 and TRBJ2-7, with 11 bases that match TRBD1. Germline CDR1 SGHRS, CDR2 YFSETQ. With 3 bases clipped from V and 5 bases from J, the junction kept 7 bases outside the gene matches. The CDR3 is 15 residues long.

This clonotype was found a few times. The chain has TRBV29-1 and TRBJ2-5, with 8 bases matching TRBD1. Germline-derived CDR1 and CDR2 are SQVTM and ANQGSEA. V lost 4 bases, J lost 4 bases, and 5 bases stayed unmatched. The CDR3 has 13 amino acids. CDR3 region: CSVGDTGGETQYF. The CDR3 region has the DNA TGCAGCGTTGGGGATACAGGGGGAGAGACCCAGTACTTC.

This clonotype was detected many times. J is TRBJ1-1 and V is TRBV11-3; a possible D gene is TRBD1 (5 bases). Deletions cut 5 bases from V and 1 base from J, with 11 bases between. Germline loops: CDR1 SGHNT, CDR2 YENEEA. The CDR3 length is 14 residues. The CDR3 sequence: CASSPRGKNTEAFF. For the CDR3, the DNA is TGTGCCAGCAGCCCGCGGGGGAAGAACACTGAAGCTTTCTTT.

This clonotype was seen repeatedly, ten times or more. The chain combines TRBV10-3 with TRBJ2-1; 14 bases are a match to TRBD2. CDR3 size: 14 residues. The V gene end was trimmed by 9 bases and the J gene end by 9 bases; junction bases not matched to a gene: 7. In germline, CDR1 is ENHRY, CDR2 SYGVKD. This CDR3 reads CAMGTSGSYSEQFF. The DNA of the CDR3 is TGTGCCATGGGGACTAGCGGGAGTTATAGTGAGCAGTTCTTC.

This clonotype appeared many times. The chain is built from TRBV3-1 and TRBJ1-1, with D unresolved. Germline assignment: CDR1 LGHDT and CDR2 YNNKEL (reference sequence). The CDR3 spans 14 residues. Trimming removed 4 bases from V and 4 bases from J, with 13 bases in between. The CDR3: CASSPASRSTEAFF. CDR3 nucleotides: TGTGCCAGCAGCCCGGCATCGAGGAGCACTGAAGCTTTCTTT.

The table lists this clonotype with many counts. V gene TRBV27 combines with J gene TRBJ2-7, with 7 bases that match TRBD2. V was pared by 5 bases and J by 5 bases, with 6 bases of the junction left unmatched. CDR1 is MNHEY and CDR2 is SMNVEV in the germline V gene (reference sequence). There are 13 residues in the CDR3. The DNA of the CDR3 is TGTGCCAGCAGTGGAACTAGCGTACACGAGCAGTACTTC. This gives the protein CASSGTSVHEQYF.

This clonotype was seen repeatedly, ten times or more. The chain links TRBV2 to TRBJ1-1; D is unresolved. Per the germline V gene, CDR1 is SNHLY and CDR2 is FYNNEI. The CDR3 consists of 15 residues. V was trimmed by 8 bases and J by 4 bases, leaving 20 bases between them. DNA for the CDR3: TGTGCCAGCCGGGAGACCGCAATTCGGGGCACTGAAGCTTTCTTT. Translation: CASRETAIRGTEAFF.

This clonotype was seen a few times. One end of the junction is discordant with germline, which a read error may explain. J is TRBJ1-5 and V is TRBV3-1; the D gene is possibly TRBD1 (6 bases). The V gene's germline CDR1 is LGHDT and CDR2 YNNKEL (reference sequence). The CDR3 contains 16 residues. As DNA, the CDR3 is TGTGCCAGCAGCCCCTGGAGGGGGGTAGACAATAAGACCCAGAATTTT. Translating gives CASSPWRGVDNKTQNF.

This clonotype was seen repeatedly, ten times or more. The CDR3 region is CATSDSSYTEAFF. The CDR3 bases are TGTGCCACCAGTGATTCTTCGTACACTGAAGCTTTCTTT. The V call is TRBV24-1, the J call TRBJ1-1; D ambiguous. CDR1 is KGHDR and CDR2 is SFDVKD in the germline V gene. The CDR3 totals 13 residues. Trimming pared 2 bases from V and 3 bases from J, leaving 6 bases between.